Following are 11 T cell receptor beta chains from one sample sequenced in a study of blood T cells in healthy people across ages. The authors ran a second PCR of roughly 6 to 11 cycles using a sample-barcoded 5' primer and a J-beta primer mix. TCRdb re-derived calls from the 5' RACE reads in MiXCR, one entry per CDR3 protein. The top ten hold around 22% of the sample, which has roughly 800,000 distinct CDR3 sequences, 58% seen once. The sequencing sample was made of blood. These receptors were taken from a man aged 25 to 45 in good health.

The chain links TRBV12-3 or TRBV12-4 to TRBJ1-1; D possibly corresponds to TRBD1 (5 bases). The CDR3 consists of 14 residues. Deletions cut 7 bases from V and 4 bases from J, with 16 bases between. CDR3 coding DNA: TGTGCCAGCACCCTTGGGGGTTCAAGCACTGAAGCTTTCTTT. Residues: CASTLGGSSTEAFF.

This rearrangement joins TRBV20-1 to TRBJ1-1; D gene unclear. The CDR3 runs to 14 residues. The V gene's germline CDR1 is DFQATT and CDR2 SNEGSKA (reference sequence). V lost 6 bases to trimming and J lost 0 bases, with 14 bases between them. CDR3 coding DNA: TGCAGTGCACCTCGCGGAGGCTTGAACACTGAAGCTTTCTTT. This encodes CSAPRGGLNTEAFF.

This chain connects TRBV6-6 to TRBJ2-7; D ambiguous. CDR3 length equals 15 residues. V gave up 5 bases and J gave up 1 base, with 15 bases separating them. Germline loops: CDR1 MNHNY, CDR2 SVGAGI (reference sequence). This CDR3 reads CASSLTGSLSYEQYF. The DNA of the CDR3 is TGTGCCAGCAGTCTCACGGGTAGCCTGTCCTACGAGCAGTACTTC.

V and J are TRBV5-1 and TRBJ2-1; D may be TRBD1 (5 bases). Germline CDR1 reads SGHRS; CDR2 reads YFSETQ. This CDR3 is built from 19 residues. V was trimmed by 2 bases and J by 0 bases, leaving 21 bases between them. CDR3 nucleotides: TGCGCCAGCAGCTTTGGTTTCGCAGGGTCTGGAACCTCCTACAATGAGCAGTTCTTC. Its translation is CASSFGFAGSGTSYNEQFF. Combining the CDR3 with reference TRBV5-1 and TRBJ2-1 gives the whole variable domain KAGVTQTPRYLIKTRGQQVTLSCSPISGHRSVSWYQQTPGQGLQFLFEYFSETQRNKGNFPGRFSGRQFSNSRSEMNVSTLELGDSALYLCASSFGFAGSGTSYNEQFFGPGTRLTVL.

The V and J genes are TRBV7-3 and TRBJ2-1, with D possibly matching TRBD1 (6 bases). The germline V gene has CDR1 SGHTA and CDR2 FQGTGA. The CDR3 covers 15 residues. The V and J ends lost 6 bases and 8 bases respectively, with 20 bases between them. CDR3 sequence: CASSSLQGTIDEQFF. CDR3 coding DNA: TGTGCCAGCAGTTCCTTACAGGGAACTATTGATGAGCAGTTCTTC.

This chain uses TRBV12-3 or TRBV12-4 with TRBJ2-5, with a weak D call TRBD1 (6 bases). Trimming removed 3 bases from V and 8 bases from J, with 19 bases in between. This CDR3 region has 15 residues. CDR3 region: CASSLGRGPRNTQYF. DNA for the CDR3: TGTGCCAGCAGTTTGGGCAGGGGACCAAGAAATACCCAGTACTTC.

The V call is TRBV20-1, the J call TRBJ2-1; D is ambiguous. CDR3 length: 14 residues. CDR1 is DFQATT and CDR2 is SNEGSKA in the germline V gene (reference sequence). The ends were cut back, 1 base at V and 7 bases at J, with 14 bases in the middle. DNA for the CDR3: TGCAGTGCTAGAGCACCCCCGGCCGGGAATGAGCAGTTCTTC. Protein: CSARAPPAGNEQFF.

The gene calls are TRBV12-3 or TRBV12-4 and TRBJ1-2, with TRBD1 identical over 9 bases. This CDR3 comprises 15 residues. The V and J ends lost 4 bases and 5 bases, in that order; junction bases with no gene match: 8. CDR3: CASSSPTGGGYGYTF. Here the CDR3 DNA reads TGTGCCAGCAGTTCTCCGACAGGGGGAGGGTATGGCTACACCTTC.

DNA of the CDR3: TGTGCCAGCAGTTTTCGCGGGGGGAAGACAGATACGCAGTATTTT. It specifies CASSFRGGKTDTQYF. J is TRBJ2-3 and V is TRBV28; 8 bases line up with TRBD2. The CDR3 has 15 residues. V lost 3 bases to trimming and J lost 3 bases; unmatched junction nucleotides: 5. Germline assignment: CDR1 MDHEN and CDR2 SYDVKM.

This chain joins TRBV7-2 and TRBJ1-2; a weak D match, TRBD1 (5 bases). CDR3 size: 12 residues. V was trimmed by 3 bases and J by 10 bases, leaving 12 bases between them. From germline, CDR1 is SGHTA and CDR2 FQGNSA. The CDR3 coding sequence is TGTGCCAGCAGCTTCGACATGGGGGACTACACCTTC. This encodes CASSFDMGDYTF.

The CDR3 nucleotides read TGTGCCAGCAGTTCCGATATAGAAAACATTCAGTACTTC. Translating it yields CASSSDIENIQYF. The rearrangement links TRBV6-5 to TRBJ2-4; D not certain. Deletions cut 4 bases from V and 5 bases from J, with 9 bases between. The CDR3 consists of 13 residues. The germline V gene has CDR1 MNHEY and CDR2 SVGAGI.